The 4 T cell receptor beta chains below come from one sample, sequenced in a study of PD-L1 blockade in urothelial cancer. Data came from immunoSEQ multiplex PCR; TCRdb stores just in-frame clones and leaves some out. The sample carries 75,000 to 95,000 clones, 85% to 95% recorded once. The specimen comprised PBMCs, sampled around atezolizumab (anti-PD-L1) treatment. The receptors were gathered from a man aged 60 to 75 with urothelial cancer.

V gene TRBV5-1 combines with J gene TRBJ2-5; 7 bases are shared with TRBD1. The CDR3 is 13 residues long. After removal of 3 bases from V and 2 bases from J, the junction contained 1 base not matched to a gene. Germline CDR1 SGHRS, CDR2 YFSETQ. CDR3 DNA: TGCGCCAGCAGCTGGGACAGTCAAGAGACCCAGTACTTC. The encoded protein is CASSWDSQETQYF.

CDR3: CASSLEGGDSPLHF. As DNA, the CDR3 is TGCGCCAGCAGCTTGGAAGGGGGTGATTCACCCCTCCACTTT. The V gene is TRBV5-1, the J gene TRBJ1-6; weak D call: TRBD1 (6 bases). Germline lookup yields CDR1 SGHRS and CDR2 YFSETQ. This CDR3 comprises 14 residues. V lost 0 bases to trimming and J lost 8 bases, with 9 bases between them. The full variable domain, in which reference TRBV5-1 and TRBJ1-6 provide the parts outside the CDR3, is KAGVTQTPRYLIKTRGQQVTLSCSPISGHRSVSWYQQTPGQGLQFLFEYFSETQRNKGNFPGRFSGRQFSNSRSEMNVSTLELGDSALYLCASSLEGGDSPLHFGNGTRLTVT.

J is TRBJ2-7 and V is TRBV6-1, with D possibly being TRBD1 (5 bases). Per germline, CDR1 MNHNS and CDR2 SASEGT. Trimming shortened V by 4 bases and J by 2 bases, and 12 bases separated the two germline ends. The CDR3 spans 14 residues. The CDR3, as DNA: TGTGCCAGCAGTGCCCTACAGGTTCCCTACGAGCAGTACTTC. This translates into CASSALQVPYEQYF.

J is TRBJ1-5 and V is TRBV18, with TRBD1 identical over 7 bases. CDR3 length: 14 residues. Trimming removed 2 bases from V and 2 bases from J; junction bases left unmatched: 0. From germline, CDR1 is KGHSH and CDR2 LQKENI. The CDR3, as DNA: TGTGCCAGCTCACCAGACAGGGGCAATCAGCCCCAGCATTTT. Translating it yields CASSPDRGNQPQHF.